A selection of T cell receptor beta chains follows, all from one sample in a study of cytomegalovirus exposure and HLA in healthy donors. The method was immunoSEQ multiplex PCR; TCRdb's version includes in-frame clones alone and lacks a portion of them. The table includes roughly 110,000 clones, roughly 80% detected once. Sequenced material: PBMCs. The receptors were gathered from a man aged 35 to 55 in good health and CMV-seronegative. Both conserved end residues are part of each CDR3. A D gene is named only where the DNA matches it firmly. Clone size is given for some rows only: seen once, a few or many times, or a class if the clone is expanded.

V gene	clone size	D gene	J gene	CDR3 DNA	CDR3 protein
TRBV2	few	.	TRBJ2-2	TGTGCCAGCAGGGTTGAGGGAACGAACACCGGGGAGCTGTTTTTT	CASRVEGTNTGELFF
TRBV6-7	once	TRBD1	TRBJ2-7	TGTGCCAGCAGTTCCCCGGGGACAGGGAGCTCCTACGAGCAGTACTTC	CASSSPGTGSSYEQYF
TRBV13	.	TRBD1	TRBJ2-5	TGTGCCAGCAGCCTTCGGGACAGGGGGCAGGAGACCCAGTACTTC	CASSLRDRGQETQYF
TRBV18	.	TRBD1	TRBJ1-1	TGTGCCAGCTCGCACCCAGGGGGTTTGAACACTGAAGCTTTCTTT	CASSHPGGLNTEAFF
TRBV5-1	few	.	TRBJ1-1	TGCGCCAGCAGCTCGGCAGGGTGGAGCGGGGCTGAAGCTTTCTTT	CASSSAGWSGAEAFF
TRBV7-9	.	TRBD2	TRBJ2-3	TGTGCCAGCAGCCCCCAGGGACTAGCGGGTGCAGATACGCAGTATTTT	CASSPQGLAGADTQYF
TRBV7-3	.	.	TRBJ2-1	TGTGCCAGCAGCTTAACACCGGGGAACAATGAGCAGTTCTTC	CASSLTPGNNEQFF
TRBV6-6	.	.	TRBJ2-7	TGTGCCAGCAGCGACGGGACTTGGGGAGAGCAGTACTTC	CASSDGTWGEQYF
TRBV7-9	.	TRBD2	TRBJ2-7	TGTGCCAGCAGCCGGGAGTCCTCAGGGCTAGCGGGTTACTCCTACGAGCAGTACTTC	CASSRESSGLAGYSYEQYF
TRBV5-1	.	.	TRBJ1-3	TGCGCCAGCAGCGCTGATGGTTTAGAAGGAAACACCATATATTTT	CASSADGLEGNTIYF
TRBV5-5	.	.	TRBJ2-3	TGTGCCAGCAGCTTGGAACAGCGGGGCACAGATACGCAGTATTTT	CASSLEQRGTDTQYF
TRBV19	.	.	TRBJ2-5	TGTGCCAGTAGTAGGCAGTACCAAGAGACCCAGTACTTC	CASSRQYQETQYF
TRBV7-2	.	TRBD2	TRBJ2-1	TGTGCCAGCACCTTAGGACTAGCGGGGGGGCAGAATGAGCAGTTCTTC	CASTLGLAGGQNEQFF
TRBV29-1	.	.	TRBJ1-1	TGCAGCGTAGTGAGGAAACTGAACACTGAAGCTTTCTTT	CSVVRKLNTEAFF
TRBV2	few	TRBD1	TRBJ1-2	TGTGCCAGCAGTGAATCTAAAGAGACAGGGGACTATGGCTACACCTTC	CASSESKETGDYGYTF
TRBV2	.	.	TRBJ2-1	TGTGCCAGCAGTGAACTCCTTCTAGCGCCGAGCTCCTACAATGAGCAGTTCTTC	CASSELLLAPSSYNEQFF
TRBV7-9	few	TRBD1	TRBJ1-6	TGTGCCAGCAGCGCCCAGCCGGGACAGAATAATTCACCCCTCCACTTT	CASSAQPGQNNSPLHF
TRBV5-8	once	TRBD1	TRBJ2-7	TGTGCCAGTAGCGTGAGGGACAGGGGCTACGAGCAGTACTTC	CASSVRDRGYEQYF
TRBV19	few	TRBD2	TRBJ2-6	TGTGCCAGTACCCATGGGGGGGCTGGGGCCAACGTCCTGACTTTC	CASTHGGAGANVLTF
TRBV19	few	.	TRBJ1-1	TGTGCCAGTGCGCAGGGAACTGAAGCTTTCTTT	CASAQGTEAFF
TRBV2	few	TRBD1	TRBJ2-2	TGTGCCAGCAGTGTAAGGGACAGGGGGCCCGGGGAGCTGTTTTTT	CASSVRDRGPGELFF
TRBV7-2	.	.	TRBJ1-2	TGTGCCAGCAGCTTTGGTACAGCACGAGGCTACACCTTC	CASSFGTARGYTF
TRBV7-8	.	.	TRBJ1-1	TGTGCCAGCAGCTTAGCCTCCGGGGGTAACACTGAAGCTTTCTTT	CASSLASGGNTEAFF